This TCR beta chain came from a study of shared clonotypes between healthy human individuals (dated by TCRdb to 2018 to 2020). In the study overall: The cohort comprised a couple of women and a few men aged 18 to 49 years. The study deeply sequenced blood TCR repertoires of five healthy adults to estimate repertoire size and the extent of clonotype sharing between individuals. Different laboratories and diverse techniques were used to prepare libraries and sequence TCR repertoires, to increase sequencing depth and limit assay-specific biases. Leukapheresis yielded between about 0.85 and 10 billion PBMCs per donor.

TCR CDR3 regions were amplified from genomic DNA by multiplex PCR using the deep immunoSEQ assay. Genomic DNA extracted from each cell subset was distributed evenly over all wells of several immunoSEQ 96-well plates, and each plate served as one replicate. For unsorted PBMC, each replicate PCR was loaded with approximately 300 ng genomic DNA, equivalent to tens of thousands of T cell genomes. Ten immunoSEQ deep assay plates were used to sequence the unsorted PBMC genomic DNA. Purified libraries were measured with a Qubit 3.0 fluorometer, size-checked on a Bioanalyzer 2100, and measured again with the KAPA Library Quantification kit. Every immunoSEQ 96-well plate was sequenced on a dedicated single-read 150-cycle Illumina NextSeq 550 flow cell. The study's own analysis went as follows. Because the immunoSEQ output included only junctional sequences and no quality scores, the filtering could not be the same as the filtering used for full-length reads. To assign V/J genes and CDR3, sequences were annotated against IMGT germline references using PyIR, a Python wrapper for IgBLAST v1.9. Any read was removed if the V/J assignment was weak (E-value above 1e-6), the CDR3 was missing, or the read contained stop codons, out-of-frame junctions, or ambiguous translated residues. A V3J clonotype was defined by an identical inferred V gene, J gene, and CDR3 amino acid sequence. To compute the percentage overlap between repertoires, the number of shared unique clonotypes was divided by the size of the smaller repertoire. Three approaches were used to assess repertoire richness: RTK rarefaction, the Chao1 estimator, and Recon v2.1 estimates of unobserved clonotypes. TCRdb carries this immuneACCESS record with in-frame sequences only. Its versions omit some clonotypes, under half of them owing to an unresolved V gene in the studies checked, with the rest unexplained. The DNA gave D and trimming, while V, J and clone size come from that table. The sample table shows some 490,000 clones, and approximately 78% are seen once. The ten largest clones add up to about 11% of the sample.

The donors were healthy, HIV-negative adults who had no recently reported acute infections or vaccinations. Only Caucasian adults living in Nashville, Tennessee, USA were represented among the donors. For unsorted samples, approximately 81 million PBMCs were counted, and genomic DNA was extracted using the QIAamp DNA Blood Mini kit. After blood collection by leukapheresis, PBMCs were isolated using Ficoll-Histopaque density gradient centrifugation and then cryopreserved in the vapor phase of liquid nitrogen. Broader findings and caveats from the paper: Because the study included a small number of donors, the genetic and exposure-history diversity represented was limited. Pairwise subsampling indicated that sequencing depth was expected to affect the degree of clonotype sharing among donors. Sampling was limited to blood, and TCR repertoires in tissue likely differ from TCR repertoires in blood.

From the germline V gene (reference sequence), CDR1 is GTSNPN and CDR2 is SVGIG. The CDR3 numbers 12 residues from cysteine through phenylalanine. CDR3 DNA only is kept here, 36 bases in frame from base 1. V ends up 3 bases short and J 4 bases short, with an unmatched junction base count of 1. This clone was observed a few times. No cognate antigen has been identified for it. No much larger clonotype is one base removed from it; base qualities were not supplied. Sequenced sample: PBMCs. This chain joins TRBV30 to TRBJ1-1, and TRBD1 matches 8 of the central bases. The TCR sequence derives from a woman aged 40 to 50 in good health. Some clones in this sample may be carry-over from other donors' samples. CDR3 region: CAWRTGGTEAFF. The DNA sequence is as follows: TGTGCCTGGAGAACAGGGGGCACTGAAGCTTTCTTT.